This T cell receptor beta chain was observed in a study of radiotherapy plus CTLA-4 blockade in lung cancer. Study at large: Objective responses were recorded in less than 20% of patients, with disease control recorded in less than 40%.

TCRdb keeps only in-frame clones here, not all; method: immunoSEQ multiplex PCR. In the table there are roughly 44,000 clones, approximately 76% of which are singletons. The study, taken as a whole, reports: Radiotherapy was combined with ipilimumab, and tumor-derived TCR clones then expanded in blood.

As for this clone: Its antigen is not identified.

Trimming stripped 0 bases from V and 3 bases from J, with 10 bases between. The CDR3 spans 14 residues. Looked up from germline, CDR1 is SGHNT and CDR2 is YYREEE (reference sequence). This chain joins TRBV5-4 and TRBJ2-7; possibly TRBD2 for D (6 bases). The sample in question was peripheral blood, obtained from a patient treated with radiotherapy plus ipilimumab. The receptor comes from a human donor with non-small cell lung cancer who had stable disease on radiotherapy plus ipilimumab. The CDR3 sequence is CASSLEPGDYEQYF. The CDR3 bases are TGTGCCAGCAGCTTGGAGCCGGGGGACTACGAGCAGTACTTC. Full variable domain (remainder filled in from reference TRBV5-4 and TRBJ2-7): ETGVTQSPTHLIKTRGQQVTLRCSSQSGHNTVSWYQQALGQGPQFIFQYYREEENGRGNFPPRFSGLQFPNYSSELNVNALELDDSALYLCASSLEPGDYEQYFGPGTRLTVT.